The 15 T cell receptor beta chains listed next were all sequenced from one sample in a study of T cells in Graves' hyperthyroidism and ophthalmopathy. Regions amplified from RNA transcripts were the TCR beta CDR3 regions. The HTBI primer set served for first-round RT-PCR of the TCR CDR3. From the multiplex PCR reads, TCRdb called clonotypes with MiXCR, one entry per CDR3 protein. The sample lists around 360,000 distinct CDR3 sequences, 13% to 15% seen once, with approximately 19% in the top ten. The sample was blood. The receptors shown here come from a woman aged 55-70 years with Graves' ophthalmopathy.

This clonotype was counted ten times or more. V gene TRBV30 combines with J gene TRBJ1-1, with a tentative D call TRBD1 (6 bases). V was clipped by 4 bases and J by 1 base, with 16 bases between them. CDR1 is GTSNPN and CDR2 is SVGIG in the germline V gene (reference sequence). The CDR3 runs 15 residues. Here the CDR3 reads CAWKSRGKKNTEAFF. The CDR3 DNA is TGTGCCTGGAAGTCAAGGGGGAAAAAGAACACTGAAGCTTTCTTT.

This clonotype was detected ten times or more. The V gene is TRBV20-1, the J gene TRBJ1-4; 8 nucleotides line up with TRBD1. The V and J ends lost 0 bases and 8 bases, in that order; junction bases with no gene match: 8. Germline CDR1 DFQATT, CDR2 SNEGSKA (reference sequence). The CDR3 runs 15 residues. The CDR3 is CSARDDGQGGEKLFF. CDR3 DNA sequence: TGCAGTGCTAGAGACGACGGACAGGGCGGAGAAAAACTGTTTTTT.

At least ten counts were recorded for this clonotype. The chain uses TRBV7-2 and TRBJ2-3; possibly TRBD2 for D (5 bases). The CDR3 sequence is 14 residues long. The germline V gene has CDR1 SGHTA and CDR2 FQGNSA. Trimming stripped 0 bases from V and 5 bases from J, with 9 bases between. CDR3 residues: CASSLAGVIDTQYF. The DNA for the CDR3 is TGTGCCAGCAGCTTAGCGGGAGTGATAGATACGCAGTATTTT. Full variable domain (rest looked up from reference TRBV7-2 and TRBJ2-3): GAGVSQSPSNKVTEKGKDVELRCDPISGHTALYWYRQSLGQGLEFLIYFQGNSAPDKSGLPSDRFSAERTGGSVSTLTIQRTQQEDSAVYLCASSLAGVIDTQYFGPGTRLTVL.

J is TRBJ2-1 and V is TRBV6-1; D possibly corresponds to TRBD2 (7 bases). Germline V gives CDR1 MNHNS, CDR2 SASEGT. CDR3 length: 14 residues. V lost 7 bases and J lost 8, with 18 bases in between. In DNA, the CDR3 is TGTGCCAGCACCAGGGGACTACAGTTCGATGAGCAGTTCTTC. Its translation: CASTRGLQFDEQFF.

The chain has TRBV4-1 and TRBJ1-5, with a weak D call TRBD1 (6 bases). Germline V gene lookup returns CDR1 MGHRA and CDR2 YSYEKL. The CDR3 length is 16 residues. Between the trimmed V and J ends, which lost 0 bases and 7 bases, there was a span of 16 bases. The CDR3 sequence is CASSQERGTPDQPQHF. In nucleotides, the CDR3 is TGCGCCAGCAGCCAAGAAAGGGGGACTCCTGACCAGCCCCAGCATTTT.

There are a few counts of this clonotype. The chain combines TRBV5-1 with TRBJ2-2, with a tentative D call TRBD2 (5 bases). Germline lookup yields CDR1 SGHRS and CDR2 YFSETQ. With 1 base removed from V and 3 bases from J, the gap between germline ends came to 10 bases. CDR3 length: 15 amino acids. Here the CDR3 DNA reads TGCGCCAGCAGCTTGACGCCGGGGTACACCGGGGAGCTGTTTTTT. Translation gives CASSLTPGYTGELFF.

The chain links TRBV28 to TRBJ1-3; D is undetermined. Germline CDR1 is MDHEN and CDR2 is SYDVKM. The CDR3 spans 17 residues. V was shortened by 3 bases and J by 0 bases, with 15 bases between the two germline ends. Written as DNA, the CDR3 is TGTGCCAGCAGTTTGAGGGTTTTAGAGATCTCTGGAAACACCATATATTTT. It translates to CASSLRVLEISGNTIYF.

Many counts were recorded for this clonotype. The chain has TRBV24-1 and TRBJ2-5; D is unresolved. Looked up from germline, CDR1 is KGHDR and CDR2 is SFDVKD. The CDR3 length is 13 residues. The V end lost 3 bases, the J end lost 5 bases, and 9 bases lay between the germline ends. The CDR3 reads CATSDTNGETQYF. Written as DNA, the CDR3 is TGTGCCACCAGTGATACCAACGGCGAGACCCAGTACTTC.

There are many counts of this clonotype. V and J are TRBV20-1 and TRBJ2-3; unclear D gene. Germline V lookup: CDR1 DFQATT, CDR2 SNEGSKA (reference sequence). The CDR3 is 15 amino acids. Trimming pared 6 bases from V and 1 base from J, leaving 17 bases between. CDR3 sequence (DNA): TGCAGTGCCGCTATTGGCCCCCCAGGCACAGATACGCAGTATTTT. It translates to CSAAIGPPGTDTQYF.

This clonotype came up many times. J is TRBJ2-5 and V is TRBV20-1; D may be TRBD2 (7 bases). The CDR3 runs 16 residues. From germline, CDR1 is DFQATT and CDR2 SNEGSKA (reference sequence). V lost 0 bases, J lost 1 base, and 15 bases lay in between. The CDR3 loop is CSARESGGMGQETQYF. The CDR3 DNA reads TGCAGTGCTAGAGAGTCGGGGGGCATGGGCCAAGAGACCCAGTACTTC.

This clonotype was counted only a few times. The CDR3 loop reads CASSLAGTALSGNTIYF. The CDR3, as DNA: TGTGCCAGCAGCTTAGCGGGGACAGCTCTCTCTGGAAACACCATATATTTT. The rearrangement joins TRBV7-2 to TRBJ1-3, with 7 bases matching TRBD1. This CDR3 comprises 17 residues. Germline CDR1 reads SGHTA; CDR2 reads FQGNSA. V lost 0 bases to trimming and J lost 0 bases; unmatched junction nucleotides: 5.

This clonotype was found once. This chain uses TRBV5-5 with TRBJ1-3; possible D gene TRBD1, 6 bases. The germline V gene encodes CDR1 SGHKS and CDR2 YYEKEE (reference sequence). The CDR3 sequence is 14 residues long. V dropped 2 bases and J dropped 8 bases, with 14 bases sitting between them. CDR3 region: CASSFKGDWDTIYF. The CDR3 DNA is TGTGCCAGCAGCTTTAAGGGGGATTGGGACACCATATATTTT.

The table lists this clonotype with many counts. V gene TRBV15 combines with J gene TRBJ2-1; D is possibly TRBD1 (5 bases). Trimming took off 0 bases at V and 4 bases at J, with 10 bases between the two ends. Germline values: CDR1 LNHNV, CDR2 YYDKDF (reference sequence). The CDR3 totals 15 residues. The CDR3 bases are TGTGCCACCAGCAGAGATGGGGCGGCTTACAATGAGCAGTTCTTC. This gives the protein CATSRDGAAYNEQFF.

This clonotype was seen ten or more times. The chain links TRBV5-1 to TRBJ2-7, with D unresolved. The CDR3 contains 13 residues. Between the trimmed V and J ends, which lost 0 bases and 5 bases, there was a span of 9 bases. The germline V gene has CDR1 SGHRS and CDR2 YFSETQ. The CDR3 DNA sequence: TGCGCCAGCAGCTTGGGATTAAGGGACGAGCAGTACTTC. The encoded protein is CASSLGLRDEQYF.

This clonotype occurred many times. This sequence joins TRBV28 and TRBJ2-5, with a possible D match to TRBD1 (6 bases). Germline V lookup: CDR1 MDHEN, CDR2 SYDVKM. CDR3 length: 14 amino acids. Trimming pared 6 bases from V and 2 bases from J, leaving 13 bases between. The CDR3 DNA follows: TGTGCCAGCAGGATAGAGACAGGACAAGAGACCCAGTACTTC. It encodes CASRIETGQETQYF.